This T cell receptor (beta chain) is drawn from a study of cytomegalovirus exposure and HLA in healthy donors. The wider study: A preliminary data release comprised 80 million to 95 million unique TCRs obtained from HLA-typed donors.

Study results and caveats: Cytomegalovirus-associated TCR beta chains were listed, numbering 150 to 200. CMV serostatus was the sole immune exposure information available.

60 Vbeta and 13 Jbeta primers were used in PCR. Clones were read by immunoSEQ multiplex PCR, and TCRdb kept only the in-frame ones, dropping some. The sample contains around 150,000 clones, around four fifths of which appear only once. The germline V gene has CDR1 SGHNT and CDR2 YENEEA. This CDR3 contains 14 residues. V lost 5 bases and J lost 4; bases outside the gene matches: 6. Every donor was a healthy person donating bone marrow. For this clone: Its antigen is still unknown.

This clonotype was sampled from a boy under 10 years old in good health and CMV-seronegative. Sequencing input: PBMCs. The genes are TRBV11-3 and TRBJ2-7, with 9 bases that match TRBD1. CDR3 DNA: TGTGCCAGCAGCCCGGGACAGGGAGCGTACGAGCAGTACTTC. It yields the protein CASSPGQGAYEQYF.